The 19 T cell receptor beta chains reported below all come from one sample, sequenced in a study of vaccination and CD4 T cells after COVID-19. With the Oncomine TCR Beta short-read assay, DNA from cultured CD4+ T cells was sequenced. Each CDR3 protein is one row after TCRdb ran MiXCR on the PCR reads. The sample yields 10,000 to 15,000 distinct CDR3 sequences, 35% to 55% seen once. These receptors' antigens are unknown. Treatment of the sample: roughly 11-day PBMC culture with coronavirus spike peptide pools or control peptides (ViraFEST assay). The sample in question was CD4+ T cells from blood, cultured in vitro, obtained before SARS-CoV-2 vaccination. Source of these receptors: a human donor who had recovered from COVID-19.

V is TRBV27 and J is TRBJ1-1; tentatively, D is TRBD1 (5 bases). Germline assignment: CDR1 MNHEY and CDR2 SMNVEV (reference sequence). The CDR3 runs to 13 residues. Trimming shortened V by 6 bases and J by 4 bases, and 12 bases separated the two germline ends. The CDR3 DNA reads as TGTGCCAGCAGGCCGCAGGGCCCCACTGAAGCTTTCTTT. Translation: CASRPQGPTEAFF.

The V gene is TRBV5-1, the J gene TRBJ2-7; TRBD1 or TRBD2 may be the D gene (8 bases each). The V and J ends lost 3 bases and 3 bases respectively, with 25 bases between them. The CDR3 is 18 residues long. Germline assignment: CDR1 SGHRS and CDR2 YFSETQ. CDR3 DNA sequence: TGCGCCAGCAGCTCCCGATCGAATAGCGGGACAGGACTCTACGAGCAGTACTTC. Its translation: CASSSRSNSGTGLYEQYF. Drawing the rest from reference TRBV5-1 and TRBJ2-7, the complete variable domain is KAGVTQTPRYLIKTRGQQVTLSCSPISGHRSVSWYQQTPGQGLQFLFEYFSETQRNKGNFPGRFSGRQFSNSRSEMNVSTLELGDSALYLCASSSRSNSGTGLYEQYFGPGTRLTVT.

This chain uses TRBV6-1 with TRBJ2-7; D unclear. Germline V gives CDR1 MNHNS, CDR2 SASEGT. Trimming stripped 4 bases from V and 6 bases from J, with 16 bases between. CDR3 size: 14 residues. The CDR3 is CASSGLFDGCEQYF. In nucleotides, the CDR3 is TGTGCCAGCAGTGGACTTTTCGACGGCTGCGAGCAGTACTTC.

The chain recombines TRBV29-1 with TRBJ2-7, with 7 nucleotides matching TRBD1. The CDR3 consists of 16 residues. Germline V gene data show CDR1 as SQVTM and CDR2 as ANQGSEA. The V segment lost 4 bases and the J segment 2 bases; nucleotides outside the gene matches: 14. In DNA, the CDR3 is TGCAGCGTTGGAAGGGACCACAGGGGTCGAGCCTACGAGCAGTACTTC. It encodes CSVGRDHRGRAYEQYF.

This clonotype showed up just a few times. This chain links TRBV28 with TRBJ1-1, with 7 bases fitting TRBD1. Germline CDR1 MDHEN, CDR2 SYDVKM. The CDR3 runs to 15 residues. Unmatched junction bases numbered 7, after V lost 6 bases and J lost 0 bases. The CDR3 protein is CASRWDSIMNTEAFF. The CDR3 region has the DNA TGTGCCAGCAGATGGGACAGCATCATGAACACTGAAGCTTTCTTT.

The CDR3 protein is CASSYAGQISPLHF. The CDR3, as DNA: TGTGCCAGCAGTTACGCTGGACAGATTTCACCCCTCCACTTT. This sequence joins TRBV6-5 and TRBJ1-6, with D maybe TRBD1 (6 bases). CDR1 is MNHEY and CDR2 is SVGAGI in the germline V gene. V gave up 2 bases and J gave up 9 bases, with 11 bases separating them. The CDR3 loop spans 14 amino acids.

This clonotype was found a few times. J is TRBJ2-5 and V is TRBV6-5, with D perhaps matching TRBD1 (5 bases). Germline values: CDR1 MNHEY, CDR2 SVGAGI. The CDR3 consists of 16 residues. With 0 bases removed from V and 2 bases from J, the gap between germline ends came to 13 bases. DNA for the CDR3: TGTGCCAGCAGTTACTCGGTAGATACAGGTCAAGAGACCCAGTACTTC. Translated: CASSYSVDTGQETQYF.

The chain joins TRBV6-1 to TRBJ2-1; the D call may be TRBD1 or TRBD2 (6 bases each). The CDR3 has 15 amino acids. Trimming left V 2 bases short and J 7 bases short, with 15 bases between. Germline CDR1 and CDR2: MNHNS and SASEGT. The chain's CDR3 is CASSEMGGQWNEQFF. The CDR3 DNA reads TGTGCCAGCAGTGAAATGGGGGGCCAGTGGAATGAGCAGTTCTTC.

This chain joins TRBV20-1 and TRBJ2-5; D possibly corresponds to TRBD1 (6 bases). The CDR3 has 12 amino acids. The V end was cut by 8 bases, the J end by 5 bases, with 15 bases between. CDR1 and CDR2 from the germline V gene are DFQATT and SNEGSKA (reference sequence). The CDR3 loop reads CSILGGWETQYF. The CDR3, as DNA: TGCAGTATTCTTGGGGGCTGGGAGACCCAGTACTTC.

The CDR3 protein is CASSLGDRGYGYTF. CDR3 coding DNA: TGTGCCAGCAGCTTAGGGGACAGGGGTTATGGCTACACCTTC. The gene calls are TRBV7-2 and TRBJ1-2; 10 bases match TRBD1. The CDR3 runs 14 residues. Germline V gives CDR1 SGHTA, CDR2 FQGNSA. Losses at the gene ends were 1 base for V and 5 bases for J; bases not matched to a gene: 1.

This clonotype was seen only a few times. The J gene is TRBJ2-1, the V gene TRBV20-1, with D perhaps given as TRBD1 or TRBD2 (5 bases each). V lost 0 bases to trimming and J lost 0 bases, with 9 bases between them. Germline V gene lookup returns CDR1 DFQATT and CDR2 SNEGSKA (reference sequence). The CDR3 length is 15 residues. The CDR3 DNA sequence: TGCAGTGCTAGAGATGGGACCCTCTCCTACAATGAGCAGTTCTTC. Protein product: CSARDGTLSYNEQFF.

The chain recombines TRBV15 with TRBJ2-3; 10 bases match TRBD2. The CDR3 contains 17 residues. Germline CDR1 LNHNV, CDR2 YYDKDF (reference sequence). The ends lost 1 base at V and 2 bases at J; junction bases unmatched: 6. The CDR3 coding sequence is TGTGCCACCAGCAGAGGATACCTAGCGGGAGACACAGATACGCAGTATTTT. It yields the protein CATSRGYLAGDTDTQYF.

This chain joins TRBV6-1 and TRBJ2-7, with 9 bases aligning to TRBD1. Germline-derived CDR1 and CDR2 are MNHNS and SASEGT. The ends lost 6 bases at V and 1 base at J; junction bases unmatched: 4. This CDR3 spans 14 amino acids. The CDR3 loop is CASRPGQGSYEQYF. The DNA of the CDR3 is TGTGCCAGCAGACCGGGACAGGGATCCTACGAGCAGTACTTC.

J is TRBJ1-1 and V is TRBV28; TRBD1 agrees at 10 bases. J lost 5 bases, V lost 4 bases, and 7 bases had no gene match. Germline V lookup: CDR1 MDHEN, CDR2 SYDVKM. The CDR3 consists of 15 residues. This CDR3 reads CASSSGDRGGTEAFF. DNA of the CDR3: TGTGCCAGCAGTTCCGGGGACAGGGGAGGGACTGAAGCTTTCTTT.

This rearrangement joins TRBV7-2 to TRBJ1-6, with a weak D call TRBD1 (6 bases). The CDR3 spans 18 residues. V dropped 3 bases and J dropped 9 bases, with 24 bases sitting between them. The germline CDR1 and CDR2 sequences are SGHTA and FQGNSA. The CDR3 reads CASSLMGVGVQGRSPLHF. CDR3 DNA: TGTGCCAGCAGCTTGATGGGAGTGGGGGTTCAGGGGCGTTCACCCCTCCACTTT.

CDR3: CASVGGGSYEQYF. The CDR3 DNA sequence: TGTGCCAGCGTGGGAGGCGGGAGTTACGAGCAGTACTTC. The rearrangement links TRBV28 to TRBJ2-7; 7 positions match TRBD2. The CDR3 extends over 13 amino acids. Germline CDR1 and CDR2: MDHEN and SYDVKM. J gave up 4 bases and V 8 bases, and 8 bases lay outside the gene matches.

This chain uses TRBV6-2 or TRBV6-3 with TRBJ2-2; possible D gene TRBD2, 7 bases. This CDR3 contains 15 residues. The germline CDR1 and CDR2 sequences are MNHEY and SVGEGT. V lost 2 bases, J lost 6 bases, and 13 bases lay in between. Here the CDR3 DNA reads TGTGCCAGCAGTTACAGGAGGGGGGGCGCCGGGGAGCTGTTTTTT. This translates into CASSYRRGGAGELFF.

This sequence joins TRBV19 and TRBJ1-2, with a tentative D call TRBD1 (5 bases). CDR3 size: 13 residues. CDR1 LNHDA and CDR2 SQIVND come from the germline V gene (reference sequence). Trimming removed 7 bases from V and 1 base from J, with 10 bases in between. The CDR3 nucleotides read TGTGCCAGTACCCTGGGGGGTAACTATGGCTACACCTTC. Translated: CASTLGGNYGYTF.

The CDR3 here is CASSLRRGQSSYEQYF. CDR3 bases: TGTGCCAGCAGCTTAAGGAGGGGGCAGAGCTCCTACGAGCAGTACTTC. The chain is built from TRBV7-2 and TRBJ2-7; perhaps TRBD1 as D (7 bases). Looked up from germline, CDR1 is SGHTA and CDR2 is FQGNSA. The CDR3 extends over 16 amino acids. Trimming pared 2 bases from V and 0 bases from J, leaving 14 bases between.